Below are 10 T cell receptor beta chains sequenced from a single sample in a study of T-cell reconstitution after alpha-beta-depleted transplantation in children. Study outcomes and limitations: One year after transplant, T-cell counts and diversity came mostly from newly produced T cells.

Unique molecular identifiers were built into the TCRbeta library. TCRdb re-called the PCR reads with MiXCR, one entry per CDR3 protein. This sample yields 250,000 to 300,000 distinct CDR3 sequences, of which 7.5% to 9% are seen a single time; around 9.8% belongs to the top ten. The antigens for these receptors are not known. The sequenced sample was peripheral blood, obtained 360 days after TCRalphabeta/CD19-depleted stem cell transplant. The source of these receptors is a female patient aged 2 to 10 who had a stem cell transplant for Fanconi anemia, so the T cells may come from the graft donor.

This clonotype was seen repeatedly, ten times or more. V is TRBV4-1 and J is TRBJ1-1; D perhaps matches TRBD1 (5 bases). Germline V CDR1 and CDR2: MGHRA, YSYEKL. The CDR3 loop spans 14 amino acids. The ends were cut back, 4 bases at V and 4 bases at J, with 13 bases in the middle. This CDR3 is CASSPGQRGTEAFF. DNA for the CDR3: TGCGCCAGCAGCCCGGGTCAGAGGGGCACTGAAGCTTTCTTT.

This clonotype appeared many times. A clone one base away is much larger, so this may be a read error. CDR3 nucleotide sequence: TGCGCCAGCAGCTTGGAAAGGAACACTGAAGCTTTCTTT. Translating it yields CASSLERNTEAFF. The chain joins TRBV5-1 to TRBJ1-1, with unresolved D. This CDR3 region has 13 residues. The germline V gene encodes CDR1 SGHRS and CDR2 YFSETQ. V lost 0 bases and J lost 1, with 4 bases in between.

This clonotype was seen at least ten times. The rearrangement links TRBV6-5 to TRBJ2-1; TRBD1 might be the D (6 bases). Germline assignment: CDR1 MNHEY and CDR2 SVGAGI. V dropped 6 bases and J dropped 8 bases, with 11 bases sitting between them. The CDR3 is 12 amino acids. CDR3 region: CASRRGKDEQFF. CDR3 sequence (DNA): TGTGCCAGCAGAAGGGGGAAGGATGAGCAGTTCTTC.

The genes are TRBV7-9 and TRBJ2-7; D is perhaps TRBD1 or TRBD2 (5 bases each). V was cut by 9 bases and J by 1 base, with 16 bases left in between. Germline CDR1 reads SEHNR; CDR2 reads FQNEAQ (reference sequence). This CDR3 is built from 14 residues. The CDR3 DNA reads as TGTGCCAGTAGTTCCGGGGCCAGTTCCTACGAGCAGTACTTC. This translates into CASSSGASSYEQYF.

The table lists this clonotype with many counts. This chain uses TRBV5-1 with TRBJ2-1; 12 bases match TRBD2. The CDR3 runs 17 residues. Unmatched junction bases numbered 2, after V lost 0 bases and J lost 1 base. CDR1 and CDR2 from the germline V gene are SGHRS and YFSETQ. CDR3 residues: CASSLALAGGSYNEQFF. As DNA, the CDR3 is TGCGCCAGCAGCTTGGCCCTAGCGGGGGGGTCCTACAATGAGCAGTTCTTC.

The sample holds many counts of this clonotype. The V call is TRBV7-2, the J call TRBJ1-2; D gene unclear. Germline V gene sequence: CDR1 SGHTA, CDR2 FQGNSA. The CDR3 sequence is 12 residues long. Deletions cut 0 bases from V and 7 bases from J, with 6 bases between. The CDR3 reads CASSLAIFGYTF. CDR3 nucleotides: TGTGCCAGCAGCTTAGCGATATTTGGCTACACCTTC. Full variable domain (remainder filled in from reference TRBV7-2 and TRBJ1-2): GAGVSQSPSNKVTEKGKDVELRCDPISGHTALYWYRQSLGQGLEFLIYFQGNSAPDKSGLPSDRFSAERTGGSVSTLTIQRTQQEDSAVYLCASSLAIFGYTFGSGTRLTVV.

This clonotype appeared many times. The genes are TRBV15 and TRBJ1-6; D remains unclear. The V end lost 1 base, the J end lost 7 bases, and 8 bases lay between the germline ends. The CDR3 has 14 amino acids. In germline, CDR1 is LNHNV, CDR2 YYDKDF (reference sequence). This CDR3 reads CATSRASVNSPLHF. Here the CDR3 DNA reads TGTGCCACCAGCAGAGCTTCAGTCAATTCACCCCTCCACTTT. The variable domain in full, completed from reference TRBV15 and TRBJ1-6, reads DAMVIQNPRYQVTQFGKPVTLSCSQTLNHNVMYWYQQKSSQAPKLLFHYYDKDFNNEADTPDNFQSRRPNTSFCFLDIRSPGLGDTAMYLCATSRASVNSPLHFGNGTRLTVT.

This clonotype was seen only a few times. The chain has TRBV5-5 and TRBJ2-1; no reliable D call. V dropped 1 base and J dropped 8 bases, with 10 bases sitting between them. Looked up from germline, CDR1 is SGHKS and CDR2 is YYEKEE (reference sequence). The CDR3 consists of 13 residues. The CDR3 is CASSLIDFYEQFF. The CDR3 DNA follows: TGTGCCAGCAGCTTGATAGATTTCTATGAGCAGTTCTTC.

V usage is TRBV4-3 and J usage is TRBJ2-6; possibly TRBD1 for D (5 bases). This CDR3 is built from 17 residues. The V gene lost 6 bases and the J gene lost 4 bases, with 19 bases spanning the gap. Germline CDR1 LGHNA, CDR2 YSLEER. CDR3 bases: TGCGCCAGCAGTGTGGGGCCCTTTAAGAGGGGGGCCAACGTCCTGACTTTC. It yields the protein CASSVGPFKRGANVLTF.

The chain combines TRBV6-2 or TRBV6-3 with TRBJ1-4; D might be TRBD1 (5 bases). The CDR3 spans 15 residues. The V gene lost 5 bases and the J gene lost 5 bases, with 15 bases spanning the gap. Germline V gene data show CDR1 as MNHEY and CDR2 as SVGEGT. The DNA for the CDR3 is TGTGCCAGCAGTACCTGGGACGGACTAAATGAAAAACTGTTTTTT. This codes for CASSTWDGLNEKLFF.